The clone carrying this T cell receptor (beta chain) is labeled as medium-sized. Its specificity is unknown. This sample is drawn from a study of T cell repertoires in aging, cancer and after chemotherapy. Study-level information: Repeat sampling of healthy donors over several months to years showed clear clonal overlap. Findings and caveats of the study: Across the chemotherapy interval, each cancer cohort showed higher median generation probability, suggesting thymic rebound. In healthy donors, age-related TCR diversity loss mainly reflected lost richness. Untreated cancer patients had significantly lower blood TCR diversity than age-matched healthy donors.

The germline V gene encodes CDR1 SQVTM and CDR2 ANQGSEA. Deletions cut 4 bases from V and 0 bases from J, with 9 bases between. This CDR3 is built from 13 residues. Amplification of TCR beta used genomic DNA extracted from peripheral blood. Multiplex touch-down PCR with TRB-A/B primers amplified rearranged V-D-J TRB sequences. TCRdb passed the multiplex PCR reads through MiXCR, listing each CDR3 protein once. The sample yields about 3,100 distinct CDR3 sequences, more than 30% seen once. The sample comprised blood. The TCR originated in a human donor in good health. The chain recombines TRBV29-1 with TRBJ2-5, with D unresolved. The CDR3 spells CSVGGGDQETQYF. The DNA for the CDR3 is TGCAGCGTTGGTGGCGGAGACCAAGAGACCCAGTACTTC.